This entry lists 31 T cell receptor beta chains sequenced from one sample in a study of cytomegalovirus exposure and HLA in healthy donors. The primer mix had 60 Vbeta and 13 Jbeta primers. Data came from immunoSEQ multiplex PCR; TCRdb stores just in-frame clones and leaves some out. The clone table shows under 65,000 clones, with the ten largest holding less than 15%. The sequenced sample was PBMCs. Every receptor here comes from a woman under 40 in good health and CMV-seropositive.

The DNA of the CDR3 is TGTGCCAGCTCACGCCTAGCGGGGAACCAAGAGACCCAGTACTTC. Its protein is CASSRLAGNQETQYF. This sequence joins TRBV18 and TRBJ2-5, with TRBD2 identical over 9 bases. The CDR3 is 15 amino acids. Germline V gene data show CDR1 as KGHSH and CDR2 as LQKENI. With V trimmed by 4 bases and J by 0 bases, 3 bases remained unmatched.

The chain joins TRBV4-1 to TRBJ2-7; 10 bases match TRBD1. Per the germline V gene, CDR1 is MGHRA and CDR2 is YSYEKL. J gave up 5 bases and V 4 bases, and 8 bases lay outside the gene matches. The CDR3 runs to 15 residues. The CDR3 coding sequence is TGCGCCAGCAGCCGCACGACAGGGGGCCTTAACGAGCAGTACTTC. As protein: CASSRTTGGLNEQYF.

CDR3 residues: CASRAPGGRVTEAFF. In DNA, the CDR3 is TGTGCCAGCAGGGCTCCAGGGGGACGTGTCACTGAAGCTTTCTTT. V and J are TRBV6-5 and TRBJ1-1; TRBD1 matches 7 bases. Looked up from germline, CDR1 is MNHEY and CDR2 is SVGAGI. The ends lost 6 bases at V and 4 bases at J; junction bases unmatched: 11. The CDR3 contains 15 residues.

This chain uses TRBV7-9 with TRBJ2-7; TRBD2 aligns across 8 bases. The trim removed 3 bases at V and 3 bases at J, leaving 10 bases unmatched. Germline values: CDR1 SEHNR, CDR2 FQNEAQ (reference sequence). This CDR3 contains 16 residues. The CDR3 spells CASSLLSGRPFYEQYF. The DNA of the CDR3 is TGTGCCAGCAGCTTGTTAAGCGGGAGACCTTTCTACGAGCAGTACTTC. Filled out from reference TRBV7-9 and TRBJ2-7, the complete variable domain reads DTGVSQNPRHKITKRGQNVTFRCDPISEHNRLYWYRQTLGQGPEFLTYFQNEAQLEKSRLLSDRFSAERPKGSFSTLEIQRTEQGDSAMYLCASSLLSGRPFYEQYFGPGTRLTVT.

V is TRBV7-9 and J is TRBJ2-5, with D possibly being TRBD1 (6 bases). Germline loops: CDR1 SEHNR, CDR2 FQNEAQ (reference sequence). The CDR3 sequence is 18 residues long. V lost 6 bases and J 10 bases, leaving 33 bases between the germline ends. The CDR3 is CASSFNLGAAGDVGNQYF. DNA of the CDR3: TGTGCCAGCAGTTTTAACTTGGGGGCCGCCGGGGATGTCGGGAACCAGTACTTC.

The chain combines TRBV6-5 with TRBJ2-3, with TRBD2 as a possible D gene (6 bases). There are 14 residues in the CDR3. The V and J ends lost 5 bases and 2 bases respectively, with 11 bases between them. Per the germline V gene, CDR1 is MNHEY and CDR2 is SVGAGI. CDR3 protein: CASSVQRATDTQYF. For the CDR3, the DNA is TGTGCCAGCAGTGTCCAGCGGGCCACAGATACGCAGTATTTT.

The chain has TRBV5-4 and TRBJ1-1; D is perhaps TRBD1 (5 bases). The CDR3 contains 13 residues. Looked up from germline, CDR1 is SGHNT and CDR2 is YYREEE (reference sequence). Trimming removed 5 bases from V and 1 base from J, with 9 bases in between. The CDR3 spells CASSFDRNTEAFF. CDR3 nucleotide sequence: TGTGCCAGCAGTTTCGACAGGAACACTGAAGCTTTCTTT.

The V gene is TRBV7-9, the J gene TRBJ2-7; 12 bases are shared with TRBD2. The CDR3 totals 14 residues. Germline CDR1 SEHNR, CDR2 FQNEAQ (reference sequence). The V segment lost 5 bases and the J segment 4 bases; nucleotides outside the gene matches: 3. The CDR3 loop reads CASSRTSGTYEQYF. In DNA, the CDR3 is TGTGCCAGCAGCAGGACTAGCGGGACGTACGAGCAGTACTTC.

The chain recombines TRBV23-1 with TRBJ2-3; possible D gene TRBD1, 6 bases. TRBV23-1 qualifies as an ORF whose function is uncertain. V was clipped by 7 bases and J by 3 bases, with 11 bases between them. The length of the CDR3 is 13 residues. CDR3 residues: CASIETGTDTQYF. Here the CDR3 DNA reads TGCGCCAGCATCGAGACAGGTACAGATACGCAGTATTTT.

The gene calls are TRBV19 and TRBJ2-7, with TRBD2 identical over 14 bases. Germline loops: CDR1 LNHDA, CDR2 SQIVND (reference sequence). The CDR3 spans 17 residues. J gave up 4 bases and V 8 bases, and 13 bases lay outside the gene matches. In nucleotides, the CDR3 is TGTGCCAGTCAACCGGGGACCGGGACTAGCGGGAGATACGAGCAGTACTTC. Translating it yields CASQPGTGTSGRYEQYF.

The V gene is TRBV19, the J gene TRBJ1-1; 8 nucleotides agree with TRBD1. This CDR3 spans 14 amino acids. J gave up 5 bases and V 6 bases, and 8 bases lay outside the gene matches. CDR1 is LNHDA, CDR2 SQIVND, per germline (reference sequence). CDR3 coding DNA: TGTGCCAGTAGGTCCCCAGGGGGCGCGACTGAAGCTTTCTTT. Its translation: CASRSPGGATEAFF.

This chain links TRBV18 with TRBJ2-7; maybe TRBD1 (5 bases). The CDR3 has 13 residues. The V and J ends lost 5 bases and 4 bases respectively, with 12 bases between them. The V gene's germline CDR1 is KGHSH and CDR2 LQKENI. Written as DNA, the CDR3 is TGTGCCAGCTCAACTAATTCAGGGTACGAGCAGTACTTC. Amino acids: CASSTNSGYEQYF. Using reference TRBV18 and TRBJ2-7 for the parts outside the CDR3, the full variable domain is NAGVMQNPRHLVRRRGQEARLRCSPMKGHSHVYWYRQLPEEGLKFMVYLQKENIIDESGMPKERFSAEFPKEGPSILRIQQVVRGDSAAYFCASSTNSGYEQYFGPGTRLTVT.

DNA of the CDR3: TGTGCCTGGAGTGGGGGACTGGGCTCGAGTGAGCAGTTCTTC. As protein: CAWSGGLGSSEQFF. The chain employs TRBV30 and TRBJ2-1; D may be TRBD2 (6 bases). From germline, CDR1 is GTSNPN and CDR2 SVGIG (reference sequence). V was clipped by 1 base and J by 9 bases, with 16 bases between them. This CDR3 has 14 residues.

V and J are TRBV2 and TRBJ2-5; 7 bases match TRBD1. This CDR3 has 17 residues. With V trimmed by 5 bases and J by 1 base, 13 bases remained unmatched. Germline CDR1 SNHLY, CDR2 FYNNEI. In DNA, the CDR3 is TGTGCCAGCAGTACCGGGACAGAAGTTTTGCCCCAAGAGACCCAGTACTTC. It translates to CASSTGTEVLPQETQYF. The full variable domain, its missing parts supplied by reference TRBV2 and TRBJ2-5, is EPEVTQTPSHQVTQMGQEVILRCVPISNHLYFYWYRQILGQKVEFLVSFYNNEISEKSEIFDDQFSVERPDGSNFTLKIRSTKLEDSAMYFCASSTGTEVLPQETQYFGPGTRLLVL.

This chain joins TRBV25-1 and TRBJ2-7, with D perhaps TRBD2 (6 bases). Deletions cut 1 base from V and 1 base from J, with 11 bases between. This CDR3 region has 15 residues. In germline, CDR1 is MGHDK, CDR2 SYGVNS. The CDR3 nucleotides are TGTGCCAGCAGTGAATTAGCGGCAAGGTCCTACGAGCAGTACTTC. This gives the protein CASSELAARSYEQYF.

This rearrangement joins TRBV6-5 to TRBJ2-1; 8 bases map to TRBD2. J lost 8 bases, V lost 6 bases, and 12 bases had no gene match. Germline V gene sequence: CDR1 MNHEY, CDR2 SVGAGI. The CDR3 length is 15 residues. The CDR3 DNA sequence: TGTGCCAGCAGGCCCCCGGGACTAGTTGTTCATGAGCAGTTCTTC. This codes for CASRPPGLVVHEQFF.

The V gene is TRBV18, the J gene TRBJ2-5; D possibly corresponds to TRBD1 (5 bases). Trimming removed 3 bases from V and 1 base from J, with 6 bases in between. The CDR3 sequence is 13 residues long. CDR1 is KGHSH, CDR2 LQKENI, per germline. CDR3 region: CASSPDTQETQYF. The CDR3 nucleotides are TGTGCCAGCTCACCGGACACCCAAGAGACCCAGTACTTC.

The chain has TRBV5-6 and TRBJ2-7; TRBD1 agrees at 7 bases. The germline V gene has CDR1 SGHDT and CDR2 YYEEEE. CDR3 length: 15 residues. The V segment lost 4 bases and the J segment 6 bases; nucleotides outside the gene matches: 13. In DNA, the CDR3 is TGTGCCAGCAGCCCTCGGGGCAGGGGGAGAGGCGAGCAGTACTTC. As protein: CASSPRGRGRGEQYF.

The CDR3, as DNA: TGCGCCAGCAGCTTCCCCCCATCGGGACACCTACCCTACGAGCAGTACTTC. Its translation: CASSFPPSGHLPYEQYF. V usage is TRBV5-1 and J usage is TRBJ2-7, with D perhaps TRBD1 (6 bases). Germline V CDR1 and CDR2: SGHRS, YFSETQ. V lost 2 bases and J lost 2, with 20 bases in between. CDR3 length: 17 residues.

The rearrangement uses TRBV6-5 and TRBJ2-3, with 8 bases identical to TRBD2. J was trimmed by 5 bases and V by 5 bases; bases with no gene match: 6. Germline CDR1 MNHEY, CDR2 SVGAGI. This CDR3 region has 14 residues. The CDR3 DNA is TGTGCCAGCAGTGGTTTAGCGGGGTTAGATACGCAGTATTTT. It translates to CASSGLAGLDTQYF.

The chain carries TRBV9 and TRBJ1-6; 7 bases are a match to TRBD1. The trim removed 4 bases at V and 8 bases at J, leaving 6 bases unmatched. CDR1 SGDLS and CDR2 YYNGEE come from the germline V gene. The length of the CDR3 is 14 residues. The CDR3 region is CASSQTGLDSPLHF. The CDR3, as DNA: TGTGCCAGCAGCCAGACAGGGCTCGATTCACCCCTCCACTTT.

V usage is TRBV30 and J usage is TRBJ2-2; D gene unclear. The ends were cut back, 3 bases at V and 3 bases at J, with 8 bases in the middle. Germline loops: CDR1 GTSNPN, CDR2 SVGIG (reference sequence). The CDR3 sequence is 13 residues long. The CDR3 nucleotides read TGTGCCTGGAGAACCTACTACACCGGGGAGCTGTTTTTT. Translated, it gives CAWRTYYTGELFF.

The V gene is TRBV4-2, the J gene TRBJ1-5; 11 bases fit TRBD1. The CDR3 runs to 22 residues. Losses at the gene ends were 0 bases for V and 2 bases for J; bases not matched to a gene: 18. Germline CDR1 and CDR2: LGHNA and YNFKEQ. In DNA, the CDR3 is TGTGCCAGCAGCCAAGATTCGGTTCCCGGGACAGGGGGTATATATGGCAATCAGCCCCAGCATTTT. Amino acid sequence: CASSQDSVPGTGGIYGNQPQHF.

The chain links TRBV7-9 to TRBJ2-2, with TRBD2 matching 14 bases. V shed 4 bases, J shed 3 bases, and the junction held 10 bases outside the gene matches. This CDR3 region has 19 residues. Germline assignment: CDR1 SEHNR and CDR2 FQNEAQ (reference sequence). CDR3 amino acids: CASSSPGLAGVRDTGELFF. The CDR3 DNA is TGTGCCAGCAGCTCACCGGGACTAGCGGGAGTACGGGACACCGGGGAGCTGTTTTTT.

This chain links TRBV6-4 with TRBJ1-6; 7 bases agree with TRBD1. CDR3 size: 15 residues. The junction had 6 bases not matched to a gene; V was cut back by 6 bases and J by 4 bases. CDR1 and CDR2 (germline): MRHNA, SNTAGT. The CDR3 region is CASSETGVYNSPLHF. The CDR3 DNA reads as TGTGCCAGCAGCGAAACAGGGGTATATAATTCACCCCTCCACTTT.

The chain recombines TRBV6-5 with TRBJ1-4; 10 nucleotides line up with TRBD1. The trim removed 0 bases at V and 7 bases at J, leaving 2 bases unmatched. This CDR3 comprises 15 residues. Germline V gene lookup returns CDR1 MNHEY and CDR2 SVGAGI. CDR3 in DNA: TGTGCCAGCAGTTACTCCGGGACAGGGGTTGAAAAACTGTTTTTT. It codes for CASSYSGTGVEKLFF.

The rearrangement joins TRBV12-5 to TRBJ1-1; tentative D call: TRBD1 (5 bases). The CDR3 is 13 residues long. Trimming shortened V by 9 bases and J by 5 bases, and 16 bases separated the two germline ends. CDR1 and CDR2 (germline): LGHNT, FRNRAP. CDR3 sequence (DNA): TGTGCTAGCCGTCGAGCGGGGGGGACTGAAGCTTTCTTT. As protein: CASRRAGGTEAFF.

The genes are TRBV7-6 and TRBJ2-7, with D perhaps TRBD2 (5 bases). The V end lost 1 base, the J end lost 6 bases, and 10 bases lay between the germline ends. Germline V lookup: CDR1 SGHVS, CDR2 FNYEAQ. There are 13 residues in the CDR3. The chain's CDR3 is CASSLGPAAEQYF. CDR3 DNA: TGTGCCAGCAGCTTAGGACCAGCGGCCGAGCAGTACTTC. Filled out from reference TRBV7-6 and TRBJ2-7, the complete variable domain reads GAGVSQSPRYKVTKRGQDVALRCDPISGHVSLYWYRQALGQGPEFLTYFNYEAQQDKSGLPNDRFSAERPEGSISTLTIQRTEQRDSAMYRCASSLGPAAEQYFGPGTRLTVT.

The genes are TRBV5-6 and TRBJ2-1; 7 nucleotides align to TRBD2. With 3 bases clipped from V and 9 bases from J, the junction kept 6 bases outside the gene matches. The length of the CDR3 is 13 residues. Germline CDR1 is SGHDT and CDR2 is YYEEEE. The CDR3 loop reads CASSSGTIGEQFF. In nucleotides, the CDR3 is TGTGCCAGCAGCTCGGGGACTATAGGTGAGCAGTTCTTC.

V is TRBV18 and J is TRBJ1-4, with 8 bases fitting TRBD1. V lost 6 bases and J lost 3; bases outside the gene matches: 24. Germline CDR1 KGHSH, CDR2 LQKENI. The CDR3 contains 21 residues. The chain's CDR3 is CASSPDREDDTVWRSNEKLFF. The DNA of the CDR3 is TGTGCCAGCTCCCCGGACAGGGAGGACGACACAGTATGGCGATCTAATGAAAAACTGTTTTTT.

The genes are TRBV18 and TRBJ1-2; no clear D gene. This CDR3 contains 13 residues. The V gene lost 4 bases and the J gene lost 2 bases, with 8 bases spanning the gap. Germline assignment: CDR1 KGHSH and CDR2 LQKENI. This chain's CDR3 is CASSRDKNYGYTF. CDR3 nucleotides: TGTGCCAGCTCACGCGACAAGAACTATGGCTACACCTTC.